The rows below give T cell receptor beta chains drawn from one sample of a study of T cell repertoires in cytomegalovirus infection. MiXCR was run by TCRdb on the reads, yielding one entry per CDR3 protein. The data contain approximately 750,000 distinct CDR3 sequences, 35% of them singletons. Sequencing was performed on PBMCs. These receptors were obtained from a human donor in good health (CMV status not recorded). Some clones in this sample may be carry-over from other donors' samples. Each CDR3 is given with its conserved first and last residue. D genes are given only for firm matches. Clone size is stated in some rows and not others, as once, few, many or a class when expanded.

j_call | d_call | v_call | clone_size | cdr3_nt | cdr3_aa
TRBJ2-5 | - | TRBV11-2 | - | TGTGCCAGCAGCTTAAGCGGGACAAATCAAGAGACCCAGTACTTC | CASSLSGTNQETQYF
TRBJ1-1 | TRBD1 | TRBV11-2 | few | TGTGCCAGCAGCTTAGCTCGTAAGACAGGGGACTTGAACACTGAAGCTTTCTTT | CASSLARKTGDLNTEAFF
TRBJ2-5 | - | TRBV6-1 | - | TGTGCCAGCAGTGAGGCAGACCAAGAGACCCAGTACTTC | CASSEADQETQYF
TRBJ1-6 | TRBD1 | TRBV7-2 | many | TGTGCCAGCAGCCGGAAGGGACAGGGGGAGTCACCCCTCCACTTT | CASSRKGQGESPLHF
TRBJ1-5 | - | TRBV7-4 | few | TGTGCCAGCACCAAGACCGGTAGCAATCAGCCCCAGCATTTT | CASTKTGSNQPQHF
TRBJ1-1 | - | TRBV20-1 | - | TGCAGTGCTAGAGATGAGGGGGTGCACACTGAAGCTTTCTTT | CSARDEGVHTEAFF
TRBJ2-1 | TRBD2 | TRBV7-9 | - | TGTGCCAGCAGGTTCCTACCTCCTGGGTCTAGCGGGGGGTCGAATGAGCAGTTCTTC | CASRFLPPGSSGGSNEQFF
TRBJ2-1 | - | TRBV9 | few | TGTGCCAGCAGCCCTTCCTCGGCGTTATCTGGCGGCTACAATGAGCAGTTCTTC | CASSPSSALSGGYNEQFF
TRBJ1-5 | - | TRBV2 | - | TGTGCCAGCAGGGGGGGATTTCCCCAGCATTTT | CASRGGFPQHF
TRBJ1-5 | - | TRBV28 | few | TGTGCCAGCAGCGGCGAGTGGGTTCAGCCCCAGCATTTT | CASSGEWVQPQHF
TRBJ1-2 | TRBD1 | TRBV5-6 | few | TGTGCCAGCAGCCAGCGGAGAGTCGGGACAGGGGTCGGAGGCTACACCTTC | CASSQRRVGTGVGGYTF
TRBJ1-1 | - | TRBV7-8 | - | TGTGCCAGCAGCCCAACGGGGCCTGACACTGAAGCTTTCTTT | CASSPTGPDTEAFF
TRBJ2-1 | - | TRBV20-1 | - | TGCAGTGCTAGACCCGGGAGCGATGAGCAGTTCTTC | CSARPGSDEQFF
TRBJ2-7 | - | TRBV7-9 | - | TGTGCCAGCAACATAGGGAGCTACGAGCAGTACTTC | CASNIGSYEQYF
TRBJ2-5 | - | TRBV7-8 | few | TGTGCCAGCAGCTACCTCGCGGACGGGCGAGAAGAGACCCAGTACTTC | CASSYLADGREETQYF
TRBJ1-1 | TRBD1 | TRBV28 | - | TGTGCCAGCACCGAGGAGGGGGCCATCATGAACACGGAAAAGTTCTTT | CASTEEGAIMNTEKFF
TRBJ2-7 | - | TRBV6-5 | - | TGTGCCAGCAGTCGAGGGGTAAAGTACGAGCAGTACTTC | CASSRGVKYEQYF
TRBJ2-2 | - | TRBV7-9 | - | TGTGCCAGCAGCCCCGGACAGAACCACGGGGAGCTGTTTTTT | CASSPGQNHGELFF
TRBJ1-6 | TRBD1 | TRBV6-1 | - | TGTGCCAGCAGGGAGAACAGGGGACGGCGTAATTCACCCCTCCACTTT | CASRENRGRRNSPLHF
TRBJ1-2 | - | TRBV11-2 | - | TGTGCCAGCAGCTCCACTCCAAACGATGGCTACCCCTTC | CASSSTPNDGYPF
TRBJ1-5 | - | TRBV12-3/TRBV12-4 | few | TGTGCCAGCAGTTTTCAGGGAACAAAGAATCAGCCCCAGCATTTT | CASSFQGTKNQPQHF
TRBJ1-1 | - | TRBV7-2 | few | TGTGCCAGCAGCTTATCCAGGTCAGACACTGAAGCTTTCTTT | CASSLSRSDTEAFF
TRBJ1-1 | - | TRBV19 | few | TGTGCCAGTAGCATATTTGCAGGGGTAACTGAAGCTTTCTTT | CASSIFAGVTEAFF
TRBJ1-4 | - | TRBV29-1 | - | TGCAGCGTTCTTCGCGGGGGACCTAATGAAAAACTGTTTTTT | CSVLRGGPNEKLFF
TRBJ2-1 | TRBD2 | TRBV7-2 | many | TGTGCCAGCGGATATACTAGCGGTTACAATGAGCAGTTCTTC | CASGYTSGYNEQFF
TRBJ2-1 | - | TRBV12-3/TRBV12-4 | - | TGTGCCAGCAGGAACAGGGAGGGCCAGTTCTTC | CASRNREGQFF
TRBJ2-1 | TRBD2 | TRBV7-2 | many | TGTGCCAGCAGCTCTGGCGGGAGCCGAAATGAGCAGTTCTTC | CASSSGGSRNEQFF
TRBJ1-2 | - | TRBV18 | few | TGTGCCAGCTCACCAAAGGAGATCTATGGCTACACCTTC | CASSPKEIYGYTF
TRBJ1-4 | - | TRBV14 | - | TGTGCCAGCAGCCAACGGACACAGCTGGGGAATGAAAAACTGTTTTTT | CASSQRTQLGNEKLFF
TRBJ1-2 | - | TRBV12-3/TRBV12-4 | few | TGTGCCAGCAGTTTCGGCGCTGTCGGCTACACCTTC | CASSFGAVGYTF
TRBJ1-1 | TRBD1 | TRBV19 | - | TGTGCCAGCACCCGGGACAGGGCGGCTGAAGCTTACTTT | CASTRDRAAEAYF
TRBJ1-1 | - | TRBV12-3/TRBV12-4 | many | TGTGCCAGCAGTTTCTCCCTAGCAAATGCTGAAGCTTTCTTT | CASSFSLANAEAFF
TRBJ2-7 | - | TRBV19 | - | TGTGCCAGTAGTAGTAGCAGATTCTCCTACGAGCAGTACTTC | CASSSSRFSYEQYF
TRBJ2-5 | TRBD2 | TRBV7-2 | many | TGTGCCAGCAGCTTGGGGGGGGTCCAAGAGACCCAGTACTTC | CASSLGGVQETQYF
TRBJ2-2 | - | TRBV7-2 | few | TGTGCCAGCAGCTTCACGTCCAGCCCAAAGAACACCGGGGAGCTGTTTTTT | CASSFTSSPKNTGELFF
TRBJ1-1 | TRBD1 | TRBV28 | - | TGTGCCAGCAGTCTGAGGGGGCGAGAAGCTTTCTTT | CASSLRGREAFF
TRBJ1-1 | TRBD1 | TRBV7-2 | - | TGTGCCAGCACCGGGACAGGGGGCGGATGGACTGAAGCTTTCTTT | CASTGTGGGWTEAFF
TRBJ2-1 | TRBD1 | TRBV27 | - | TGTGCCAGCAGTTTTGATAGGGGGCCTCTCTACAATGAGCAGTTCTTC | CASSFDRGPLYNEQFF
TRBJ1-6 | TRBD1 | TRBV6-2/TRBV6-3 | many | TGTGCCAGCAGGAGCGGACAGGGCGGCTCACCCCTCCACTTT | CASRSGQGGSPLHF
TRBJ1-1 | - | TRBV18 | few | TGTGCCAGCTCACTGAAAGAAGAAGCTTTCTTT | CASSLKEEAFF
TRBJ2-1 | TRBD2 | TRBV5-1 | - | TGCGCCAGCAGCTTCCCGCTCGGGAGGGAGAACTACAATGAGCAGTTCTTC | CASSFPLGRENYNEQFF
TRBJ2-7 | TRBD2 | TRBV6-6 | - | TGTGCCAGCAGTCGCCGGACTAGCGGAAACTACGAGCAGTACTTC | CASSRRTSGNYEQYF
TRBJ2-3 | - | TRBV10-3 | - | TGTGCCATCAGTGAGTTCGTGTTAGGGGCAGATACGCAGTATTTT | CAISEFVLGADTQYF